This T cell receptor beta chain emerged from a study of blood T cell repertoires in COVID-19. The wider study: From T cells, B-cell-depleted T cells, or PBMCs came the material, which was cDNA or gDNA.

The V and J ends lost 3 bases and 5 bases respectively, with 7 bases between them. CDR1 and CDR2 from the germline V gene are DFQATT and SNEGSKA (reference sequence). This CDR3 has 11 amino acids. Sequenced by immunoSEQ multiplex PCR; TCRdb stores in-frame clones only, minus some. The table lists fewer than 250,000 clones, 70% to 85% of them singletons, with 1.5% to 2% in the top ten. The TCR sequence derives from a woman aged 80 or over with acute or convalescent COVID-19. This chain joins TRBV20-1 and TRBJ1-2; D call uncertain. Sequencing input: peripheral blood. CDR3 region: CSASPDYGYTF. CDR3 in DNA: TGCAGTGCTAGTCCAGATTATGGCTACACCTTC.